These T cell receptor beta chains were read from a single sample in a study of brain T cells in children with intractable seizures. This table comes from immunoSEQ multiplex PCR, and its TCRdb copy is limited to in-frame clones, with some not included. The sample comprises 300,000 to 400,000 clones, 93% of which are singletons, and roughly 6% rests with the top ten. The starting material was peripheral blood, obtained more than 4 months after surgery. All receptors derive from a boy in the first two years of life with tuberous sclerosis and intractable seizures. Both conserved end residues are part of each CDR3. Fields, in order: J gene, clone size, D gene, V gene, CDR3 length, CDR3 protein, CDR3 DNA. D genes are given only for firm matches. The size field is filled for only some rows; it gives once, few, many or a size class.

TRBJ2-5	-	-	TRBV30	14	CAWSLTSGSETQYF	TGTGCCTGGAGCCTGACTAGTGGGTCTGAGACCCAGTACTTC
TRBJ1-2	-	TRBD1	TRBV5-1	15	CASSLAGTGFDGYTF	TGCGCCAGCAGCTTGGCCGGGACAGGGTTCGATGGCTACACCTTC
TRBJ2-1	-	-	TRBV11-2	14	CASSLAGPYNEQFF	TGTGCCAGCAGCTTAGCCGGGCCCTACAATGAGCAGTTCTTC
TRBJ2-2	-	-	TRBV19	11	CASSPARELFF	TGTGCCAGTAGCCCGGCCAGGGAGCTGTTTTTT
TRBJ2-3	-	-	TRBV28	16	CASSFKAAVNTDTQYF	TGTGCCAGCAGTTTTAAGGCGGCGGTTAACACAGATACGCAGTATTTT
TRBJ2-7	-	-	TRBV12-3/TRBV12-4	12	CASRSRAAEQYF	TGTGCCAGCAGATCCCGGGCGGCCGAGCAGTACTTC
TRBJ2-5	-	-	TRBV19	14	CASSSDRPGETQYF	TGTGCCAGTAGCTCTGACAGACCAGGGGAGACCCAGTACTTC
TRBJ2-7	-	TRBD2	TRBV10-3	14	CAISGGALSYEQYF	TGTGCCATTAGCGGGGGGGCCTTGTCCTACGAGCAGTACTTC
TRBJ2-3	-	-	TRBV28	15	CASSLLAKSTDTQYF	TGTGCCAGCAGTTTATTAGCGAAAAGCACAGATACGCAGTATTTT
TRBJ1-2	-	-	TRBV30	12	CAWSDRDYGYTF	TGTGCCTGGAGTGACAGGGACTATGGCTACACCTTC
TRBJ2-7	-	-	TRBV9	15	CASSVLGYPSYEQYF	TGTGCCAGCAGCGTACTGGGGTACCCATCCTACGAGCAGTACTTC
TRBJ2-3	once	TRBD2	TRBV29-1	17	CSVDRGGLAGYTDTQYF	TGCAGCGTTGATCGAGGGGGGCTAGCGGGGTACACAGATACGCAGTATTTT
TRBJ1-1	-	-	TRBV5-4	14	CASSSGMANTEAFF	TGTGCCAGCAGCTCGGGAATGGCGAACACTGAAGCTTTCTTT
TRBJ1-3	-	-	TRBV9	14	CASSVAGTGNTIYF	TGTGCCAGCAGCGTGGCAGGGACTGGAAACACCATATATTTT
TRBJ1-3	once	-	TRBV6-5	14	CASSRTVSGNTIYF	TGTGCCAGCAGTCGGACAGTGTCTGGAAACACCATATATTTT
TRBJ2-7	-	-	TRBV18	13	CASSSGVAYEQYF	TGTGCCAGCTCTAGCGGAGTCGCCTACGAGCAGTACTTC
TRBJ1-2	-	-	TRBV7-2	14	CASSLETDNYGYTF	TGTGCCAGCAGCTTAGAAACAGATAACTATGGCTACACCTTC
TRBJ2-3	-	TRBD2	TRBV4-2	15	CASSQDVAGVDTQYF	TGTGCCAGCAGCCAAGATGTAGCGGGAGTTGATACGCAGTATTTT
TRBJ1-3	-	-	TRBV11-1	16	CASSSVDRTGGNTIYF	TGTGCCAGCAGCAGCGTAGACCGAACTGGGGGAAACACCATATATTTT
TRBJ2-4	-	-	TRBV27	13	CASKGILENIQYF	TGTGCCAGCAAAGGGATTTTGGAAAACATTCAGTACTTC